This entry is about one TCR beta chain. The sample belongs to a study of cytomegalovirus exposure and HLA in healthy donors. As for the study in general: Among about 179 million T cells, an earlier analysis found 120 million or so unique TCR beta sequences.

The PCR made use of 60 Vbeta and 13 Jbeta primers. Here immunoSEQ multiplex PCR was the method, and the copy in TCRdb shows in-frame clones only, minus some. The sample holds tens of thousands of clones, roughly four fifths seen once. The CDR3 length is 16 residues. Germline loops: CDR1 SGHTA, CDR2 FQGTGA. The trim removed 2 bases at V and 1 base at J, leaving 4 bases unmatched. Whereas donors were nominally healthy upon sampling, unrecorded immune exposures were probable. The sequence came from a man aged 35 to 55 in good health and CMV-seronegative. Sequenced input: PBMCs. The chain recombines TRBV7-3 with TRBJ2-3, with 9 bases that match TRBD2. This CDR3 is CASSLGRGGGTDTQYF. The DNA of the CDR3 is TGTGCCAGCAGCTTAGGGCGGGGGGGTGGCACAGATACGCAGTATTTT.